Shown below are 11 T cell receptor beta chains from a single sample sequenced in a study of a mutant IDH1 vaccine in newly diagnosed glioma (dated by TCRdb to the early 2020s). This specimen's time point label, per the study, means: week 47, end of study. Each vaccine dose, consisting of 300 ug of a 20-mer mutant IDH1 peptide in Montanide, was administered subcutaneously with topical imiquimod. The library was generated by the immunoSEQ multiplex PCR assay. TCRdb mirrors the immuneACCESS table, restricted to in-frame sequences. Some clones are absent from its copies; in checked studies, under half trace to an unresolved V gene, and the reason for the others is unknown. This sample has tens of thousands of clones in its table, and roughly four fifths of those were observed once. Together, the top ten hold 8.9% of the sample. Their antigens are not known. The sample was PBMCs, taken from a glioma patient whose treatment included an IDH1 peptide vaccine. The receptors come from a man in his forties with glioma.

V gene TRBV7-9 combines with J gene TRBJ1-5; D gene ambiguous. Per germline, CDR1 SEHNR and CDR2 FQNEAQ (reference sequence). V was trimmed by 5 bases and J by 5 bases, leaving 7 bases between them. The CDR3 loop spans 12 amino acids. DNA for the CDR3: TGTGCCAGCAGCCCCTCCGATCAGCCCCAGCATTTT. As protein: CASSPSDQPQHF. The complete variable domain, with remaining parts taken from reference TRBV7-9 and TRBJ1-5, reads DTGVSQNPRHKITKRGQNVTFRCDPISEHNRLYWYRQTLGQGPEFLTYFQNEAQLEKSRLLSDRFSAERPKGSFSTLEIQRTEQGDSAMYLCASSPSDQPQHFGDGTRLSIL.

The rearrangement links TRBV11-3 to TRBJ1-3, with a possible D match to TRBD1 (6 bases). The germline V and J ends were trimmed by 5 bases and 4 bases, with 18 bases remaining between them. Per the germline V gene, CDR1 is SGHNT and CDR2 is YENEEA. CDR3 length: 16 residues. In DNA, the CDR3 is TGTGCCAGCAGCCGGACGCGAACAGGGCAAGGAAACACCATATATTTT. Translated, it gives CASSRTRTGQGNTIYF.

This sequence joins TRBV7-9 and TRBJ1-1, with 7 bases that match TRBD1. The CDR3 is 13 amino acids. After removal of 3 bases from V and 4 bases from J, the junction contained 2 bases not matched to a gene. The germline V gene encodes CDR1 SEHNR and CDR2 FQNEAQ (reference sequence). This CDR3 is CASSFDRATEAFF. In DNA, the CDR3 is TGTGCCAGCAGCTTTGACAGGGCCACTGAAGCTTTCTTT.

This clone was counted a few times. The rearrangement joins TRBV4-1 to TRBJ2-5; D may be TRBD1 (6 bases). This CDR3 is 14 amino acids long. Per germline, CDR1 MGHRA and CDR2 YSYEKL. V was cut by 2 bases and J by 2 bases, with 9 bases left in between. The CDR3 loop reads CASSQLGQQETQYF. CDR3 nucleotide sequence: TGCGCCAGCAGCCAACTCGGACAGCAAGAGACCCAGTACTTC.

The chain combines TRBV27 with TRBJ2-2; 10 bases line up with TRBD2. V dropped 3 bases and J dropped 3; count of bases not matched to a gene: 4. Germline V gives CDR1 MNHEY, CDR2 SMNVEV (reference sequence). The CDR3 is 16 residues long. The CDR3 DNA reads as TGTGCCAGCAGTTTCGGACTAGCGGACCACACCGGGGAGCTGTTTTTT. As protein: CASSFGLADHTGELFF.

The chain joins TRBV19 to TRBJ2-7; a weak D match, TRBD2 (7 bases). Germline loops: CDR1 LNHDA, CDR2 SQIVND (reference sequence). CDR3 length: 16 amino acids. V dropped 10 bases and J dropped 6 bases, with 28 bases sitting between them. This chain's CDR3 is CATDRTEGGSPLEQYV. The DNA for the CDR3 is TGTGCCACGGATAGGACAGAGGGGGGGTCCCCTCTCGAGCAGTACGTC.

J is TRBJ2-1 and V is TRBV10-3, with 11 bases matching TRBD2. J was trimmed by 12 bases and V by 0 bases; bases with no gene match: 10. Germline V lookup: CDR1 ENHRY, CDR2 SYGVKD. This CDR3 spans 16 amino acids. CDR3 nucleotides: TGTGCCATCAGTGAGTCTGGGCTAGCGGGAGGTGCAGGGCAGTTCTTC. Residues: CAISESGLAGGAGQFF.

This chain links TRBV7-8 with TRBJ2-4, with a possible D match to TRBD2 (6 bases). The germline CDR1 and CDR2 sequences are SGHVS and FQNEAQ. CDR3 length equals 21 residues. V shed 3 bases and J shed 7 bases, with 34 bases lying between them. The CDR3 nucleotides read TGTGCCAGCAGCTTCTCCGCCTCTTTACTCAGACTATCCCCGGAGGGGAACATTCAGTACTTC. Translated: CASSFSASLLRLSPEGNIQYF.

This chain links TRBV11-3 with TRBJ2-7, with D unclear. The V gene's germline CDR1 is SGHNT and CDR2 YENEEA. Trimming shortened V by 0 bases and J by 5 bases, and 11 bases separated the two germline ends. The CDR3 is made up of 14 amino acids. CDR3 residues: CASSLDPSRNEQYV. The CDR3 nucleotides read TGTGCCAGCAGCTTAGATCCCTCTAGGAACGAGCAGTACGTC.

The CDR3 DNA sequence: TGTGCCAGCAGCCGAGGGGGCATTACTGAAGCTTTCTTT. Encoded protein: CASSRGGITEAFF. The rearrangement links TRBV7-9 to TRBJ1-1; TRBD1 matches at 7 bases. The germline gives CDR1 SEHNR, CDR2 FQNEAQ (reference sequence). V shed 5 bases, J shed 5 bases, and the junction held 5 bases outside the gene matches. The CDR3 consists of 13 residues.

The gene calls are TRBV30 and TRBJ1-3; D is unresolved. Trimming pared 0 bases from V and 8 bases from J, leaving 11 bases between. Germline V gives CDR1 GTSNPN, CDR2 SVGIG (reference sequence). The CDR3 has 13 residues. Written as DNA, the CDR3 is TGTGCCTGGAGTGTACGACCCGGCGACACCATATATTTT. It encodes CAWSVRPGDTIYF.